This T cell receptor beta chain appears in the sequencing data of a study of blood T cells in healthy people across ages (dated by TCRdb to between 2014 and 2017). Concerning the study at large: In model experiments, roughly one uniquely barcoded TCR beta cDNA molecule per two T cells was captured by template switching. To track age-related changes in TCR beta repertoire diversity, the study relied on deep sequencing normalized with unique cDNA molecular identifiers. The donors were split into four age groups: young (average approximately 16 years), middle-aged (roughly 42), aged (about 56) and long-lived (under 90). To avoid experimental bias, donors of different ages were spread randomly across the sequencing lanes. Two additional independent replicas of 1 million unique cDNA reads from the same blood draw were analyzed for two donors (one aged 18 to 29 and one aged 80 or older). Study-level results and caveats: Estimates of total diversity based on one million sequenced T cells were regarded as lower bounds and as underestimates. Donor CMV infection status was unknown, potentially confounding age-related changes in expanded clonotypes. Bulk unsorted PBMC profiling prevented conclusive comparison of naive and antigen-experienced compartments. As age increased, observed TCR beta diversity per million T cells dropped in a roughly linear way, and a significant reduction was already evident by age 40. The long-lived group showed more naive CD4+ T cells, fewer expanded clones and increased TCR diversity than the aged group, suggesting age selection. There was a strong correlation between observed TCR beta diversity and the percentage of naive T cells measured by flow cytometry.

The roughly 42 donors, aged roughly 6 to 95 years, were systemically healthy Caucasian individuals from Russia. Ten milliliters of peripheral blood were drawn from each donor into EDTA-treated Vacutainer tubes. PBMCs were isolated by Ficoll-Paque density-gradient centrifugation, with at least 6.5 million obtained per sample. Trizol reagent was used to extract total RNA from PBMCs, with at least 6 micrograms per sample. Naive CD45RAhigh/CD27high T cell percentages were measured by flow cytometry on a PBMC aliquot from every donor. Library preparation used 5' RACE. Reads for this sample came from an Illumina HiSeq 2500. A second PCR of roughly 7 to 11 cycles was performed with a sample-barcoded 5' primer and a J-beta primer mix. Each TCR beta cDNA molecule received a unique molecular identifier from a template-switch 5' adaptor carrying 12 random nucleotides. Each sample yielded at least 2.5 million CDR3-containing paired-end reads. The Mint cDNA synthesis kit, primed by a TRBC-specific oligonucleotide, was used to synthesize first-strand cDNA from all RNA. After uracil-DNA glycosylase treatment, a first 18-cycle PCR used universal primers M1SS and BC2_uni_R on all cDNA. In the authors' own workflow: For normalization, 1 million high-quality reads were randomly selected from each sample, with every read carrying a distinct molecular identifier. Reads sharing molecular identifiers were discarded rather than binned into consensus sequences. CDR3 identification, clonotype clustering and error correction used MiTCR with a Q25 quality threshold and the strictest error-elimination algorithm. A nonparametric unseen species model with Euler transformation was used to estimate lower-bound total TCR beta diversity. The raw public data were reprocessed by TCRdb itself: fastp quality trimming at Q25, MiXCR clonotype calling, in-frame beta chains only. CDR3 protein sequences are deduplicated, and each keeps its most common genes and DNA. What appears here as the V and J calls and clone size reflects TCRdb's work, not the paper's. This sample holds about 940,000 distinct CDR3 sequences; about 48% were observed only once. The ten largest clones add up to under 15% of the sample.

This clonotype appeared a few times. Its cognate antigen has yet to be identified. One base away there is no much larger clone; base qualities are not given. The germline V gene (reference sequence) provides CDR1 DFQATT and CDR2 SNEGSKA. The germline ends are 7 bases apart after V is trimmed by 2 bases and J by 6 bases. The CDR3 runs 12 amino acids, cysteine and phenylalanine included. Only CDR3 DNA is held: 36 bases, read in frame from base 1. The chain links TRBV20-1 with TRBJ2-2; the D segment cannot be called with confidence. Input material: blood. This clonotype was obtained from a man between 25 and 39 years old in good health. CDR3 protein: CSARPLAGELFF. Read as DNA, the sequence is TGCAGTGCTAGACCATTGGCCGGGGAGCTGTTTTTT.